The sequence of this TCR beta chain was determined in a study of CD8 T cells in ankylosing spondylitis. Findings and limits, study-wide: In peripheral blood, disease-linked CD8+ clones occurred at relatively low frequencies. About 8 highly homologous variants made up a TCR beta motif, and this motif appeared characteristic of ankylosing spondylitis blood.

CDR3 length: 13 residues. Between the trimmed V and J ends, which lost 3 bases and 8 bases, there was a span of 16 bases. The germline gives CDR1 DFQATT, CDR2 SNEGSKA (reference sequence). Scientists made TCR beta libraries using quantitative 5'-RACE with molecular barcodes. TCRdb processed the 5' RACE reads anew with MiXCR; each CDR3 protein has one entry. The table has about 150,000 distinct CDR3 sequences, around 10% seen once. This clonotype came up a few times. The antigen remains undetermined. The source is a female donor with ankylosing spondylitis or in good health (not recorded which). This chain connects TRBV20-1 to TRBJ1-2; the D gene is possibly TRBD1 (5 bases). The sample consisted of blood, either unsorted or a sorted T cell fraction (not recorded which). CDR3 DNA: TGCAGTGCTAGTCTCTTCCAGGGTGGGGGCTACACCTTC. Amino acid sequence: CSASLFQGGGYTF.